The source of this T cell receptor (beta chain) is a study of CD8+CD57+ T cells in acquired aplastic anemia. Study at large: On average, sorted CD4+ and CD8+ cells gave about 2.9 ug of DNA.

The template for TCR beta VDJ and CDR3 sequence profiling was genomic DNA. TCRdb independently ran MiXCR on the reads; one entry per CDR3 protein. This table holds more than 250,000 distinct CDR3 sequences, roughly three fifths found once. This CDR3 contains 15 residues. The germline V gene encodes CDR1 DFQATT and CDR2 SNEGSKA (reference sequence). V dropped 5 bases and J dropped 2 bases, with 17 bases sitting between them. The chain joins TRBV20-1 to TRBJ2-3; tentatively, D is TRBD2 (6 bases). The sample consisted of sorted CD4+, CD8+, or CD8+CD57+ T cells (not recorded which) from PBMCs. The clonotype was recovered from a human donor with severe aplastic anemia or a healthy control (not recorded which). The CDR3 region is CSAVRGSGITDTQYF. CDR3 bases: TGCAGTGCTGTGCGGGGTAGCGGAATCACAGATACGCAGTATTTT.